The 20 T cell receptor beta chains presented below share a single source sample, sequenced in a study of patients and donors after allogeneic stem cell transplantation. TCRdb ran MiXCR on the RT-PCR reads and lists one entry per CDR3 protein. The sample has roughly 10,000 distinct CDR3 sequences, roughly 6.4% seen once. Sequenced input: blood, either unsorted or a sorted T cell fraction (not recorded which). Receptors originate from a human donor who was either an allogeneic HSCT recipient or a stem cell or donor lymphocyte infusion donor (not recorded which). It is not recorded whose cells these are; they may come from a transplant donor.

The sample holds many counts of this clonotype. This chain connects TRBV20-1 to TRBJ2-7; the match to TRBD2 covers 10 bases. The CDR3 loop spans 16 amino acids. V was clipped by 7 bases and J by 3 bases; unmatched bases: 15. Germline lookup yields CDR1 DFQATT and CDR2 SNEGSKA (reference sequence). The CDR3 DNA reads as TGCAGTGGCCCCCCCGCGTTAGCGGGAGGCCTCTACGAGCAGTACTTC. Amino acid sequence: CSGPPALAGGLYEQYF.

This clonotype was counted at least ten times. The gene calls are TRBV12-3 or TRBV12-4 and TRBJ2-1, with 12 nucleotides matching TRBD2. This CDR3 is 16 amino acids long. Trimming at V came to 6 bases and at J to 4 bases, leaving 7 bases not matched to a gene. The CDR3 region is CASSPSSGRGYNEQFF. CDR3 DNA: TGTGCCAGCAGCCCATCTAGCGGGAGGGGGTACAATGAGCAGTTCTTC.

This clonotype was observed many times. This chain joins TRBV20-1 and TRBJ2-1; no firm D call. The V end lost 5 bases, the J end lost 5 bases, and 19 bases lay between the germline ends. Per the germline V gene, CDR1 is DFQATT and CDR2 is SNEGSKA (reference sequence). The CDR3 is 15 residues long. The CDR3 spells CSAVQMSGNDNEQFF. CDR3 coding DNA: TGCAGTGCTGTGCAGATGTCTGGCAATGACAATGAGCAGTTCTTC.

V usage is TRBV12-3 or TRBV12-4 and J usage is TRBJ1-5, with TRBD1 matching over 9 bases. The CDR3 is 14 residues long. With V trimmed by 6 bases and J by 4 bases, 4 bases remained unmatched. The CDR3 DNA follows: TGTGCCAGCAGGGCCGGGACAGGGAATCAGCCCCAGCATTTT. Its translation: CASRAGTGNQPQHF.

This clonotype was seen ten or more times. This chain links TRBV6-2 or TRBV6-3 with TRBJ2-2; D uncertain. The germline V gene encodes CDR1 MNHEY and CDR2 SVGEGT. The germline V and J ends were trimmed by 6 bases and 1 base, with 9 bases remaining between them. This CDR3 has 14 amino acids. CDR3 sequence reads: CASRPWMNTGELFF. CDR3 bases: TGTGCCAGCAGGCCTTGGATGAACACCGGGGAGCTGTTTTTT.

This clonotype was recorded at least ten times. V is TRBV18 and J is TRBJ2-1, with TRBD1 matching 7 bases. This CDR3 region has 11 residues. Germline trimming cut 3 bases from V and 10 bases from J; bases unmatched to any gene: 0. Looked up from germline, CDR1 is KGHSH and CDR2 is LQKENI. The CDR3 sequence: CASSPDREQFF. CDR3 DNA sequence: TGTGCCAGCTCACCGGACAGGGAGCAGTTCTTC.

This clonotype was picked up a small number of times. As DNA, the CDR3 is TGTGCCAGCCAAGGGGGATATCGGACCGGGGAGCTGTTTTTT. Translation gives CASQGGYRTGELFF. The gene calls are TRBV27 and TRBJ2-2; a weak D match, TRBD1 (6 bases). Germline values: CDR1 MNHEY, CDR2 SMNVEV (reference sequence). Trimming removed 8 bases at V and 5 bases at J, with 15 bases between. The CDR3 is 14 amino acids.

This clonotype was seen repeatedly, ten times or more. This chain uses TRBV29-1 with TRBJ1-1; 10 bases are a match to TRBD1. The CDR3 sequence is 15 residues long. Germline V lookup: CDR1 SQVTM, CDR2 ANQGSEA. With 4 bases clipped from V and 6 bases from J, the junction kept 11 bases outside the gene matches. CDR3 region: CSVGGTGVRKAEAFF. For the CDR3, the DNA is TGCAGCGTTGGAGGGACAGGGGTGAGGAAGGCTGAAGCTTTCTTT.

This chain connects TRBV27 to TRBJ1-5; 7 bases are a match to TRBD1. The CDR3 extends over 14 amino acids. CDR1 is MNHEY and CDR2 is SMNVEV in the germline V gene (reference sequence). V shed 3 bases, J shed 4 bases, and the junction held 3 bases outside the gene matches. For the CDR3, the DNA is TGTGCCAGCAGTTTGCACAGGGGTAATCAGCCCCAGCATTTT. This gives the protein CASSLHRGNQPQHF.

As to this clonotype: A much larger clone sits a single nucleotide away, making a read error possible. The chain recombines TRBV20-1 with TRBJ2-1, with 10 bases identical to TRBD2. Germline values: CDR1 DFQATT, CDR2 SNEGSKA (reference sequence). The CDR3 contains 17 residues. This CDR3 is CSARVVGLAVIYKEQFF. DNA of the CDR3: TGCAGTGCTAGAGTCGTAGGACTAGCGGTTATCTACAAAGAGCAGTTCTTC.

This clonotype was observed at least ten times. The genes are TRBV27 and TRBJ1-2; D is possibly TRBD1 (5 bases). CDR1 and CDR2 (germline): MNHEY, SMNVEV (reference sequence). V was clipped by 6 bases and J by 0 bases, with 17 bases between them. This CDR3 is built from 16 residues. Here the CDR3 DNA reads TGTGCCAGCAGAGGAGGTTTGGGGGGAGCTAACTATGGCTACACCTTC. It translates to CASRGGLGGANYGYTF.

This clonotype is judged medium-sized. The gene calls are TRBV29-1 and TRBJ1-2; maybe TRBD1 (5 bases). This CDR3 comprises 12 residues. The V and J ends lost 7 bases and 3 bases respectively, with 12 bases between them. Germline CDR1 SQVTM, CDR2 ANQGSEA. In DNA, the CDR3 is TGCAGCGGATTACAGGATGACTATGGCTACACCTTC. This sequence encodes CSGLQDDYGYTF.

This clonotype has at least ten counts. This rearrangement joins TRBV20-1 to TRBJ2-2; a possible D gene is TRBD1 (6 bases). CDR3 length: 17 amino acids. Germline V gene lookup returns CDR1 DFQATT and CDR2 SNEGSKA (reference sequence). V was trimmed by 5 bases and J by 6 bases, leaving 25 bases between them. The CDR3 region is CSASQVRAGVVPGELFF. CDR3 DNA: TGCAGTGCTTCCCAGGTTCGGGCAGGGGTCGTTCCCGGGGAGCTGTTTTTT.

This clonotype was seen ten or more times. This chain connects TRBV6-2 or TRBV6-3 to TRBJ2-2; 10 bases are shared with TRBD2. The CDR3 sequence is 16 residues long. The germline CDR1 and CDR2 sequences are MNHEY and SVGEGT. Unmatched junction bases numbered 6, after V lost 2 bases and J lost 6 bases. For the CDR3, the DNA is TGTGCCAGCAGTTACGGGCCTAGCGGGAGTCCCGGGGAGCTGTTTTTT. Amino acids: CASSYGPSGSPGELFF.

This clonotype was seen repeatedly, ten times or more. This rearrangement joins TRBV20-1 to TRBJ2-1; D remains ambiguous. Germline CDR1 and CDR2: DFQATT and SNEGSKA (reference sequence). This CDR3 contains 14 residues. The V end was cut by 5 bases, the J end by 4 bases, with 15 bases between. The CDR3 loop is CSAHLRGTYNEQFF. The CDR3 coding sequence is TGCAGTGCTCATCTACGCGGTACTTACAATGAGCAGTTCTTC.

This chain connects TRBV6-5 to TRBJ2-3; 7 bases are a match to TRBD2. J lost 4 bases, V lost 7 bases, and 20 bases had no gene match. Looked up from germline, CDR1 is MNHEY and CDR2 is SVGAGI. The CDR3 totals 18 residues. This chain's CDR3 is CASNLSGSGVESPDTQYF. The CDR3 DNA reads TGTGCCAGCAATCTAAGTGGGAGCGGGGTAGAAAGCCCAGATACGCAGTATTTT.

This clonotype was counted a few times. The chain joins TRBV27 to TRBJ2-3; D may correspond to TRBD1 or TRBD2 (5 bases each). Trimming cost V 7 bases and J 4 bases, with 15 bases left between them. The germline CDR1 and CDR2 sequences are MNHEY and SMNVEV (reference sequence). CDR3 length equals 14 residues. The CDR3, as DNA: TGTGCCAGCATGCCGGGGCTAGCCTCAGATACGCAGTATTTT. Encoded protein: CASMPGLASDTQYF.

This clonotype was counted at least ten times. This sequence joins TRBV28 and TRBJ1-5, with D possibly being TRBD1 (5 bases). V was cut by 5 bases and J by 9 bases, with 20 bases left in between. CDR3 length: 15 residues. CDR1 is MDHEN, CDR2 SYDVKM, per germline. CDR3 in DNA: TGTGCCAGCAGTAAACCTGGGGGGGACTCGGGGCCCCAGCATTTT. It yields the protein CASSKPGGDSGPQHF. Combining the CDR3 with reference TRBV28 and TRBJ1-5 gives the whole variable domain DVKVTQSSRYLVKRTGEKVFLECVQDMDHENMFWYRQDPGLGLRLIYFSYDVKMKEKGDIPEGYSVSREKKERFSLILESASTNQTSMYLCASSKPGGDSGPQHFGDGTRLSIL.

The V and J genes are TRBV7-9 and TRBJ2-7; no clear D. V lost 1 base to trimming and J lost 5 bases, with 9 bases between them. Germline V CDR1 and CDR2: SEHNR, FQNEAQ (reference sequence). This CDR3 spans 13 amino acids. In DNA form, the CDR3 reads TGTGCCAGCAGCTTAGAGTCTGAGGACGAGCAGTACTTC. This translates into CASSLESEDEQYF.

This clonotype is deemed medium-sized. The chain has TRBV5-6 and TRBJ2-1, with a possible D match to TRBD2 (6 bases). The CDR3 covers 16 residues. Trimming shortened V by 4 bases and J by 4 bases, and 18 bases separated the two germline ends. Germline assignment: CDR1 SGHDT and CDR2 YYEEEE. This CDR3 reads CASSPRATGGYNEQFF. The CDR3 DNA follows: TGTGCCAGCAGCCCTCGGGCCACCGGAGGGTACAATGAGCAGTTCTTC.